This T cell receptor beta chain was found in a study of blood T cell repertoires in COVID-19. This CDR3 contains 14 residues. V lost 2 bases, J lost 1 base, and 8 bases lay in between. Germline lookup yields CDR1 MNHEY and CDR2 SVGEGT. The assay was immunoSEQ multiplex PCR, and TCRdb's table has in-frame clones only and misses some. The sample carries over 200,000 clones, nearly 90% recorded once. This clone occurred a few times. Sample: peripheral blood. The genes are TRBV6-2 or TRBV6-3 and TRBJ1-2; D not resolved. The sequence was collected from a woman younger than 35 who had recovered from COVID-19. CDR3 DNA: TGTGCCAGCAGTTACAGGACTTTTAACTATGGCTACACCTTC. Encoded protein: CASSYRTFNYGYTF.